This T cell receptor beta chain was sequenced for a study of blood T cell repertoires in COVID-19. Study as a whole: Specimens from acute and convalescent COVID-19 originated in the United States, Italy and Spain. Sample material is recorded as cDNA or gDNA derived from T cells, B-cell-depleted T cells, or PBMCs.

Germline assignment: CDR1 MDHEN and CDR2 SYDVKM. The ends were cut back, 6 bases at V and 0 bases at J, with 11 bases in the middle. CDR3 length equals 14 residues. The authors' processing: Estimation of nucleated cell counts relied on the amplification of reference gene primers. This table comes from immunoSEQ multiplex PCR, and its TCRdb copy is limited to in-frame clones, with some not included. D and trimming come from the DNA, and the V and J calls and clone size come from that table. The data hold about 260,000 clones, with less than 90% observed a single time. The TCR originated in a man between 60 and 70 years old with acute or convalescent COVID-19. The specimen was peripheral blood. V gene TRBV28 combines with J gene TRBJ1-2; tentatively, D is TRBD1 (5 bases). DNA for the CDR3: TGTGCCAGCAGGGGTGGGACTTCTAACTATGGCTACACCTTC. Protein sequence: CASRGGTSNYGYTF.